The clone carrying this T cell receptor beta chain was counted once. These data originate in a study of blood T cell repertoires in COVID-19. Across the whole study: Donors in the United States, Italy and Spain gave samples during acute or convalescent COVID-19. Sources were T cells, B-cell-depleted T cells, or PBMCs; the material itself was cDNA or gDNA.

Trimming shortened V by 6 bases and J by 11 bases, and 13 bases separated the two germline ends. Germline loops: CDR1 SNHLY, CDR2 FYNNEI. The CDR3 is made up of 11 amino acids. The method was immunoSEQ multiplex PCR; TCRdb's version includes in-frame clones alone and lacks a portion of them. The sample consists of 60,000 to 75,000 clones, about 90% of them appearing once. This chain connects TRBV2 to TRBJ1-1; D perhaps matches TRBD1 (5 bases). Sequenced input: peripheral blood. The receptor was derived from a woman aged 50 to 60 with COVID-19, enrolled during active disease. CDR3 sequence reads: CASRLKGWAFF. DNA of the CDR3: TGTGCCAGCAGATTAAAGGGGTGGGCTTTCTTT.